The 15 T cell receptor beta chains presented below share a single source sample, sequenced in a study of CD8+ T cells in alopecia areata (dated by TCRdb to about 2018). Libraries were made using the immunoSEQ multiplex PCR assay. RNA was extracted from all samples and reverse transcribed into cDNA, which served as template for TCR sequencing. The clones in this table, taken by TCRdb from immuneACCESS, are in-frame only. Not every clone is retained; where verified, under half of the shortfall comes from an unresolved V gene, and the cause of the rest is unknown. This sample lists roughly 92,000 clones; over 70% were detected once. The ten largest clones add up to around a sixth of the sample. The treatment or condition label of this sample denotes: oral pan-JAK inhibitor, 5-10 mg twice daily. The sequencing here drew on CD8+ T cells sorted from blood, taken at week 44, from a patient treated with tofacitinib. Receptors originate from a human donor with alopecia areata.

CDR3 bases: TGTGCCAGCAGCCAAGTGCGCAGTATGAACACTGAAGCTTTCTTT. It yields the protein CASSQVRSMNTEAFF. The J gene is TRBJ1-1, the V gene TRBV14; D remains ambiguous. V dropped 1 base and J dropped 0 bases, with 9 bases sitting between them. The CDR3 sequence is 15 residues long. Germline V lookup: CDR1 SGHDN, CDR2 FVKESK.

This chain connects TRBV25-1 to TRBJ2-7; D possibly corresponds to TRBD1 (6 bases). V gave up 3 bases and J gave up 5 bases, with 11 bases separating them. This CDR3 spans 13 amino acids. Germline CDR1 and CDR2: MGHDK and SYGVNS. The CDR3 is CASSELGAHEQYF. The CDR3 DNA reads as TGTGCCAGCAGTGAGTTGGGGGCCCACGAGCAGTACTTC.

J is TRBJ2-3 and V is TRBV29-1, with 8 nucleotides matching TRBD2. CDR1 is SQVTM and CDR2 is ANQGSEA in the germline V gene. This CDR3 region has 14 residues. With V trimmed by 2 bases and J by 5 bases, 6 bases remained unmatched. In DNA form, the CDR3 reads TGCAGCGTTGAAATAGCGGGATCCGAAGATACGCAGTATTTT. Its translation is CSVEIAGSEDTQYF.

This chain connects TRBV10-2 to TRBJ2-3; 7 bases match TRBD2. The V gene's germline CDR1 is WSHSY and CDR2 SAAADI. V was clipped by 1 base and J by 2 bases; unmatched bases: 6. The CDR3 length is 16 residues. CDR3 sequence (DNA): TGCGCCAGCAGTGAGTGGGCTAGCGGATTCACAGATACGCAGTATTTT. It encodes CASSEWASGFTDTQYF.

J is TRBJ2-1 and V is TRBV6-4; possibly TRBD2 for D (5 bases). V lost 3 bases and J lost 3, with 15 bases in between. There are 16 residues in the CDR3. Germline V CDR1 and CDR2: MRHNA, SNTAGT. The CDR3, as DNA: TGTGCCAGCAGTGAGAACGGGGTAGGGAGCTACAATGAGCAGTTCTTC. Protein sequence: CASSENGVGSYNEQFF.

The count of this clone is one. The rearrangement joins TRBV19 to TRBJ2-6; no clear D gene. The CDR3 loop spans 13 amino acids. V was trimmed by 7 bases and J by 0 bases, leaving 4 bases between them. CDR1 is LNHDA and CDR2 is SQIVND in the germline V gene (reference sequence). CDR3 DNA sequence: TGTGCCAGTACGGTCTCTGGGGCCAACGTCCTGACTTTC. The encoded protein is CASTVSGANVLTF.

The gene calls are TRBV28 and TRBJ2-7; D unclear. The V gene lost 7 bases and the J gene lost 5 bases, with 15 bases spanning the gap. This CDR3 region has 13 residues. Per germline, CDR1 MDHEN and CDR2 SYDVKM. The CDR3 DNA is TGTGCCAGCACCTTTGCAACGGTGGACGAGCAGTACTTC. This codes for CASTFATVDEQYF. Filled out from reference TRBV28 and TRBJ2-7, the complete variable domain reads DVKVTQSSRYLVKRTGEKVFLECVQDMDHENMFWYRQDPGLGLRLIYFSYDVKMKEKGDIPEGYSVSREKKERFSLILESASTNQTSMYLCASTFATVDEQYFGPGTRLTVT.

The chain joins TRBV11-2 to TRBJ2-1; no definite D call. Trimming left V 5 bases short and J 8 bases short, with 10 bases between. The CDR3 contains 12 residues. In germline, CDR1 is SGHAT, CDR2 FQNNGV. Here the CDR3 reads CASSGIGYEQFF. The CDR3 DNA reads as TGTGCCAGCAGCGGAATAGGGTATGAGCAGTTCTTC.

This clone has just a few counts. The chain is built from TRBV11-3 and TRBJ2-3; D is unresolved. Germline V lookup: CDR1 SGHNT, CDR2 YENEEA. The CDR3 length is 12 residues. Trimming shortened V by 5 bases and J by 6 bases, and 9 bases separated the two germline ends. CDR3 coding DNA: TGTGCCAGCAGCCACCCCACTGATACGCAGTATTTT. Amino acids: CASSHPTDTQYF. The complete variable domain, with remaining parts taken from reference TRBV11-3 and TRBJ2-3, reads EAGVVQSPRYKIIEKKQPVAFWCNPISGHNTLYWYLQNLGQGPELLIRYENEEAVDDSQLPKDRFSAERLKGVDSTLKIQPAELGDSAVYLCASSHPTDTQYFGPGTRLTVL.

This chain connects TRBV4-3 to TRBJ2-1, with no clear D. The CDR3 extends over 18 amino acids. Germline CDR1 LGHNA, CDR2 YSLEER. V lost 0 bases and J 3 bases, leaving 18 bases between the germline ends. The CDR3 loop reads CASSQDHLRGQIYNEQFF. For the CDR3, the DNA is TGCGCCAGCAGCCAAGACCATCTCCGAGGCCAGATCTACAATGAGCAGTTCTTC.

This clone has only a few counts. The chain employs TRBV6-5 and TRBJ2-7, with 8 bases matching TRBD1. This CDR3 has 14 residues. The junction had 7 bases not matched to a gene; V was cut back by 6 bases and J by 3 bases. The germline V gene encodes CDR1 MNHEY and CDR2 SVGAGI. DNA for the CDR3: TGTGCCAGCAGCTCCGGGACAGGAGACTACGAGCAGTACTTC. Residues: CASSSGTGDYEQYF.

This clone came up many times. Other nucleotide sequences in the sample specify the same CDR3. The V gene is TRBV9, the J gene TRBJ2-2, with 14 bases fitting TRBD2. Per the germline V gene, CDR1 is SGDLS and CDR2 is YYNGEE. CDR3 length: 19 residues. J lost 2 bases, V lost 0 bases, and 6 bases had no gene match. Here the CDR3 DNA reads TGTGCCAGCAGCGTAGGGGGACTAGCGGGGGTTAAAAACACCGGGGAGCTGTTTTTT. Amino acids: CASSVGGLAGVKNTGELFF.

This sequence joins TRBV14 and TRBJ1-1, with D tentatively TRBD1 (5 bases). The CDR3 runs to 15 residues. Germline-derived CDR1 and CDR2 are SGHDN and FVKESK. Trimming left V 1 base short and J 4 bases short, with 13 bases between. In nucleotides, the CDR3 is TGTGCCAGCAGCCAAGTCGGCAGGAGGGGCACTGAAGCTTTCTTT. Encoded protein: CASSQVGRRGTEAFF.

V usage is TRBV27 and J usage is TRBJ2-7, with unresolved D. Trimming removed 1 base at V and 0 bases at J, with 10 bases between. Germline V gives CDR1 MNHEY, CDR2 SMNVEV (reference sequence). The CDR3 covers 15 residues. The CDR3 loop is CASSLYGPSSYEQYF. Here the CDR3 DNA reads TGTGCCAGCAGTTTATACGGTCCCAGCTCCTACGAGCAGTACTTC.

The chain employs TRBV2 and TRBJ1-6, with TRBD1 identical over 8 bases. Germline V lookup: CDR1 SNHLY, CDR2 FYNNEI. J gave up 6 bases and V 6 bases, and 4 bases lay outside the gene matches. The CDR3 has 14 residues. Written as DNA, the CDR3 is TGTGCCAGCAGGGGGACAGGTACTAATTCACCCCTCCACTTT. This gives the protein CASRGTGTNSPLHF. The full variable domain, completed using reference TRBV2 and TRBJ1-6, is EPEVTQTPSHQVTQMGQEVILRCVPISNHLYFYWYRQILGQKVEFLVSFYNNEISEKSEIFDDQFSVERPDGSNFTLKIRSTKLEDSAMYFCASRGTGTNSPLHFGNGTRLTVT.